Following are 2 T cell receptor beta chains from one sample sequenced in a study of radiotherapy plus CTLA-4 blockade in lung cancer. The method was immunoSEQ multiplex PCR; TCRdb's version includes in-frame clones alone and lacks a portion of them. The table has 90,000 to 100,000 clones, approximately 75% seen once. The sample consisted of peripheral blood, taken from a patient treated with radiotherapy plus ipilimumab. Receptor source: a human donor with non-small cell lung cancer who had a partial response to radiotherapy plus ipilimumab. Some clones in this sample may be carry-over from other donors' samples.

The chain links TRBV7-2 to TRBJ2-1; a weak D match, TRBD2 (6 bases). V was shortened by 1 base and J by 8 bases, with 9 bases between the two germline ends. Germline CDR1 reads SGHTA; CDR2 reads FQGNSA. The CDR3 totals 13 residues. CDR3 amino acids: CASSLDQRDEQFF. CDR3 DNA sequence: TGTGCCAGCAGCTTAGATCAGCGGGATGAGCAGTTCTTC.

J is TRBJ2-2 and V is TRBV5-1; D is ambiguous. The CDR3 loop spans 16 amino acids. Germline loops: CDR1 SGHRS, CDR2 YFSETQ. V was pared by 4 bases and J by 0 bases, with 13 bases between. The CDR3 region is CASSRTQASNTGELFF. CDR3 DNA sequence: TGCGCCAGCAGCCGCACGCAGGCCTCGAACACCGGGGAGCTGTTTTTT.